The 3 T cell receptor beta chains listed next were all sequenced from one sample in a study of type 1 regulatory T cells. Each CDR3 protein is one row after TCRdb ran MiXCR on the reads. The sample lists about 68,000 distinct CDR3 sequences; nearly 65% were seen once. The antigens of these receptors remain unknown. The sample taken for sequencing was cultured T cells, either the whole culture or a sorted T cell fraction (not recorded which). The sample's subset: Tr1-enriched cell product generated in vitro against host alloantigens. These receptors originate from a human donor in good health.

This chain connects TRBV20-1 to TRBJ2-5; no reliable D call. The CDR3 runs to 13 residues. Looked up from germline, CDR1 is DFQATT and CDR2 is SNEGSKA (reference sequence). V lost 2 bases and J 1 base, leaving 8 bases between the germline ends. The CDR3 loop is CSARHGIQETQYF. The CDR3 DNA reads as TGCAGTGCTAGACACGGAATCCAAGAGACCCAGTACTTC.

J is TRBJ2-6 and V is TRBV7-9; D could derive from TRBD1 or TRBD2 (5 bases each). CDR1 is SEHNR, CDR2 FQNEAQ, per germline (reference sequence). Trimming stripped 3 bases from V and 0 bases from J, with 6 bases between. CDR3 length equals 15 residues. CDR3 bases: TGTGCCAGCAGCTTCGGGACCTCTGGGGCCAACGTCCTGACTTTC. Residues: CASSFGTSGANVLTF.

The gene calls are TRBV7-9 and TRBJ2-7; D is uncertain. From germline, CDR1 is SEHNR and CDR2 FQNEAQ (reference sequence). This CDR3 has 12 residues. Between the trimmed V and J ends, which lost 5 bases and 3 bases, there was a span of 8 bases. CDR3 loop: CASSHQFYEQYF. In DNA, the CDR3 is TGTGCCAGCAGCCACCAATTCTACGAGCAGTACTTC.